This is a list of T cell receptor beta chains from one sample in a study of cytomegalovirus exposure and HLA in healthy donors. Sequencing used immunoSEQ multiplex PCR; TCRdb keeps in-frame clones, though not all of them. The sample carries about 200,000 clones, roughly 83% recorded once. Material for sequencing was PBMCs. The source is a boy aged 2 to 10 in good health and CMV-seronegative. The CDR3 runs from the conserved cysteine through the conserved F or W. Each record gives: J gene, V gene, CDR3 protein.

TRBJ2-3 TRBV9 CASSSRGPDTQYF
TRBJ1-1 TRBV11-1 CASSFRNTEAFF
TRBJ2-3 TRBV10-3 CAISELLDLPRRRPSTDTQYF
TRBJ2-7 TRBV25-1 CASSVGTDYEQYF
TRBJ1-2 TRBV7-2 CASSFSSGVNYGYTF
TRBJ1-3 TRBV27 CASSLSGGSNTIYF
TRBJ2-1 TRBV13 CASSPDFSSYNEQFF
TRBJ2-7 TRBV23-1 CASSHPAETGPSYEQYF
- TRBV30 CAVTGARYEQYF
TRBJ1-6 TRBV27 CASSLSFAGEESLHF
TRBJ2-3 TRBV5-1 CAGSPEPGHIGDTQYF
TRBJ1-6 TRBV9 CASSPGTGEGSPLHF
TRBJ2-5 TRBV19 CASSRGGSETQYF
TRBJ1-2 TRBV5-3 CAGGQGASGHYGYTF
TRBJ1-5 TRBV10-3 CAISESYVERGNQPQHF
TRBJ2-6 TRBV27 CASSPKTGLGSGANVLTF
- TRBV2 CASRTHGQGYEQYF
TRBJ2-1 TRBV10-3 CAISESGLPSSYNEQFF
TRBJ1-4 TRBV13 CASSDSRQSTTNEKLFF
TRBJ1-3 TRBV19 CASSIGGHHSGNTIYF
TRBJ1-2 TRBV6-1 CASSATTGIYGYTF
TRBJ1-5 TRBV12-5 CATSDRQIQPQHF
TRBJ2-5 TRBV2 CASRDRAETQYF
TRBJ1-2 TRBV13 CASSSLTGREGYTF
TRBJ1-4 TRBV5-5 CASSSAGDEKLFF
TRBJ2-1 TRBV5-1 CASTDSDYNEQFF
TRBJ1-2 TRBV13 CASSQNRAGYTF
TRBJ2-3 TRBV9 CASSPRAGGWGTDTQYF
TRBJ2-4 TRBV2 CASSERDFTDIQYF
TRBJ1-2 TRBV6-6 CASSPRSSGYYGYTF
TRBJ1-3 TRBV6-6 CASSYTGATGNTIYF
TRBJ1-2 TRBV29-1 CSVTPTGEDYGYTF
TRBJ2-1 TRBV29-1 CSVEKGQGGNEQFF
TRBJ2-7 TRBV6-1 CASSEAVAGDSYEQYF
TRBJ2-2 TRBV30 CAWSDRWDSITGELFF